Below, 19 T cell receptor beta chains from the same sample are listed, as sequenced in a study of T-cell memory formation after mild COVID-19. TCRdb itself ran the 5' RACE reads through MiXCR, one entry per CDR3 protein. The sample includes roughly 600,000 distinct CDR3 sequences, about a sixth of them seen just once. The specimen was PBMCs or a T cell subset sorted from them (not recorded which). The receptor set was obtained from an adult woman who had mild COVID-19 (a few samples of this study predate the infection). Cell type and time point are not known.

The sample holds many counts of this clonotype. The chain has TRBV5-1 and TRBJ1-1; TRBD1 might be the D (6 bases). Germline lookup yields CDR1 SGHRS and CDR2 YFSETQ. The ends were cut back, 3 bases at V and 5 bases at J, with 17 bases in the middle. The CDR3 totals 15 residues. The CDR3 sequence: CASSSQGSGGTEAFF. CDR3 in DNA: TGCGCCAGCAGCTCCCAGGGGTCGGGAGGAACTGAAGCTTTCTTT.

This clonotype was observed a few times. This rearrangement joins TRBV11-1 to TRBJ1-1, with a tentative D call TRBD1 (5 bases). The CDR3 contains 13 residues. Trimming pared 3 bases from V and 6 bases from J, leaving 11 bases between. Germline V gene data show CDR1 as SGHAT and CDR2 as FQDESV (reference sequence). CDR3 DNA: TGTGCCAGCAGCTTCCCAGGGACCGCTGAAGCTTTCTTT. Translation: CASSFPGTAEAFF.

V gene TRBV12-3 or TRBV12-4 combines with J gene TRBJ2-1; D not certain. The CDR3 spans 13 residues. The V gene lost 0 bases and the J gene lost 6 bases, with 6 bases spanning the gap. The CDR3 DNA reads TGTGCCAGCAGTTTAGCGTTCCTCAATGAGCAGTTCTTC. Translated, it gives CASSLAFLNEQFF.

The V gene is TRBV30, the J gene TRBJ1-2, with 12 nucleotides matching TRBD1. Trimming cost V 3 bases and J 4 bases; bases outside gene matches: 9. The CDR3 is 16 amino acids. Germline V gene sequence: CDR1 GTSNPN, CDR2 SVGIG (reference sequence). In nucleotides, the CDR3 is TGTGCCTGGAGGGGACAGGGGGCTGAAAAGAGCTATGGCTACACCTTC. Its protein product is CAWRGQGAEKSYGYTF. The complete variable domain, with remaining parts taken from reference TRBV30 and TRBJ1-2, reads SQTIHQWPATLVQPVGSPLSLECTVEGTSNPNLYWYRQAAGRGLQLLFYSVGIGQISSEVPQNLSASRPQDRQFILSSKKLLLSDSGFYLCAWRGQGAEKSYGYTFGSGTRLTVV.

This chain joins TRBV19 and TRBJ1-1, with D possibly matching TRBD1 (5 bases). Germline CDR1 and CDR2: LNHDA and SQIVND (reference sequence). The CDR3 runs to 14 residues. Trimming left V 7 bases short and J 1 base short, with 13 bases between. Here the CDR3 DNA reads TGTGCCAGTAATCGGCCCGGGACGAACACTGAAGCTTTCTTT. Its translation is CASNRPGTNTEAFF. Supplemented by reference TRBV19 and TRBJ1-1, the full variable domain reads DGGITQSPKYLFRKEGQNVTLSCEQNLNHDAMYWYRQDPGQGLRLIYYSQIVNDFQKGDIAEGYSVSREKKESFPLTVTSAQKNPTAFYLCASNRPGTNTEAFFGQGTRLTVV.

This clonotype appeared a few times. This CDR3 is CSVVGEILVETQYF. The CDR3 DNA is TGCAGCGTTGTAGGGGAGATTTTGGTAGAGACCCAGTACTTC. This chain links TRBV29-1 with TRBJ2-5; D is tentatively TRBD1 or TRBD2 (5 bases each). The length of the CDR3 is 14 residues. Trimming cost V 4 bases and J 4 bases, with 16 bases left between them. In germline, CDR1 is SQVTM, CDR2 ANQGSEA.

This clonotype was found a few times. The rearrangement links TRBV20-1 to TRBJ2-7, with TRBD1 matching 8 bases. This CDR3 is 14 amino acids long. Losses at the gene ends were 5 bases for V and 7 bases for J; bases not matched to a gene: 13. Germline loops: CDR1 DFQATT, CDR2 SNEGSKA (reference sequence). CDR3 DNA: TGCAGTGCTCCCCCGACAGGGGCCGGCGGGGAGCAGTACTTC. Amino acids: CSAPPTGAGGEQYF.

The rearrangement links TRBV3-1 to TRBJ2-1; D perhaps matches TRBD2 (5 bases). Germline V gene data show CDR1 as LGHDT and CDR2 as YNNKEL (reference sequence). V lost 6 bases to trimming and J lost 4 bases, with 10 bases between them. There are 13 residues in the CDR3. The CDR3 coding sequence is TGTGCCAGCAGAGATCTAGCTTACAATGAGCAGTTCTTC. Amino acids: CASRDLAYNEQFF.

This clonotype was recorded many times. The CDR3 here is CASHPGEVDTQYF. CDR3 in DNA: TGTGCCAGCCACCCGGGGGAGGTAGATACGCAGTATTTT. This chain joins TRBV7-2 and TRBJ2-3; D is perhaps TRBD2 (6 bases). Trimming took 8 bases from V and 5 from J, leaving 14 bases between them. In germline, CDR1 is SGHTA, CDR2 FQGNSA. This CDR3 spans 13 amino acids.

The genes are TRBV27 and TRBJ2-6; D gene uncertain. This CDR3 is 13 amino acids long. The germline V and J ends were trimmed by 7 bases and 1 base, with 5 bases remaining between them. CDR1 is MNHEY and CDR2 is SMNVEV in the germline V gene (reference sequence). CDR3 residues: CASTQSGANVLTF. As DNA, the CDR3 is TGTGCCAGCACACAGTCTGGGGCCAACGTCCTGACTTTC.

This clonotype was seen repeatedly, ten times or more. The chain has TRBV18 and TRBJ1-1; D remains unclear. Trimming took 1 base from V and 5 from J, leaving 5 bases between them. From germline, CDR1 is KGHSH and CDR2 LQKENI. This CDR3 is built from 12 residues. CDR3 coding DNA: TGTGCCAGCTCACCACGAAGGACTGAAGCTTTCTTT. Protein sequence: CASSPRRTEAFF.

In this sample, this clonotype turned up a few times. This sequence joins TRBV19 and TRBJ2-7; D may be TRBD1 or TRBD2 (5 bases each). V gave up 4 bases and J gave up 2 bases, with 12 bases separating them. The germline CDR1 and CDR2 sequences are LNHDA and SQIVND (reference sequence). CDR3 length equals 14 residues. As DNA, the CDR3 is TGTGCCAGTAGTAAACGGGGCTCCGCCTACGAGCAGTACTTC. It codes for CASSKRGSAYEQYF.

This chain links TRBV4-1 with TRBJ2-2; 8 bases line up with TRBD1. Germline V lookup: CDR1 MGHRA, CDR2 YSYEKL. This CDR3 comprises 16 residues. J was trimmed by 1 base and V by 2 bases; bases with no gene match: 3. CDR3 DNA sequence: TGCGCCAGCAGCCAACAGGGGGCGGTGAACACCGGGGAGCTGTTTTTT. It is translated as CASSQQGAVNTGELFF.

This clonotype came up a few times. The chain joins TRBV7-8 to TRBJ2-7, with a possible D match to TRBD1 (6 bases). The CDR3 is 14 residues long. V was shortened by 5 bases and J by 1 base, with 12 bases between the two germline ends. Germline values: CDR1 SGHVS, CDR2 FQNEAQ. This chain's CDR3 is CASSPERGSYEQYF. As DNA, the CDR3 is TGTGCCAGCAGCCCCGAAAGGGGGTCCTACGAGCAGTACTTC.

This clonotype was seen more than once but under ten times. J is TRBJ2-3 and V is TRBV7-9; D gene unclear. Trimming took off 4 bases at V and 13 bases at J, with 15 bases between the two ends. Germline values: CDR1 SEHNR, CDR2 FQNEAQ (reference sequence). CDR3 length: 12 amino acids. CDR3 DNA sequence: TGTGCCAGCAGCTCCAAACTACCCCGCAAGTATTTT. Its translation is CASSSKLPRKYF.

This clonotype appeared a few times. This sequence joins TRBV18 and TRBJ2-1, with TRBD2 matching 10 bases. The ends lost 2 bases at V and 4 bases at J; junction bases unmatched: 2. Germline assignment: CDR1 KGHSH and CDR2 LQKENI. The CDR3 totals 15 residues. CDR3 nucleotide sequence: TGTGCCAGCTCACCATCTAGCGGGAGATACAATGAGCAGTTCTTC. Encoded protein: CASSPSSGRYNEQFF. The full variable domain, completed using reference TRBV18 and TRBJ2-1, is NAGVMQNPRHLVRRRGQEARLRCSPMKGHSHVYWYRQLPEEGLKFMVYLQKENIIDESGMPKERFSAEFPKEGPSILRIQQVVRGDSAAYFCASSPSSGRYNEQFFGPGTRLTVL.

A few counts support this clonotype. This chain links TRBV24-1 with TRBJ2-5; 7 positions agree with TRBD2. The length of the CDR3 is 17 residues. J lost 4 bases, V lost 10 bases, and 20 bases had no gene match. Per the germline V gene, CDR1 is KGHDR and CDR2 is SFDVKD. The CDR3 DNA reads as TGTGCCACATCCTCAAATGATGCGGGGGTGGCCACAGAGACCCAGTACTTC. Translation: CATSSNDAGVATETQYF.

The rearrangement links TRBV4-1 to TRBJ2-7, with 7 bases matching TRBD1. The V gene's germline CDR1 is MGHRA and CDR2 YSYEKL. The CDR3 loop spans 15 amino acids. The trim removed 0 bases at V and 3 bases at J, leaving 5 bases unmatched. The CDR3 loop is CASSQDPGQHYEQYF. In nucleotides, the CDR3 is TGCGCCAGCAGCCAAGATCCGGGACAGCACTACGAGCAGTACTTC.

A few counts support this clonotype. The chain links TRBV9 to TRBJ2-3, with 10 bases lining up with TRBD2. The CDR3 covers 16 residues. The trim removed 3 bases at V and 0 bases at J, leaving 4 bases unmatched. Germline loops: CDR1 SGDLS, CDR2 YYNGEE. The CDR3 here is CASSADSGGSTDTQYF. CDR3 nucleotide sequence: TGTGCCAGCAGCGCCGATAGCGGGGGGAGCACAGATACGCAGTATTTT.